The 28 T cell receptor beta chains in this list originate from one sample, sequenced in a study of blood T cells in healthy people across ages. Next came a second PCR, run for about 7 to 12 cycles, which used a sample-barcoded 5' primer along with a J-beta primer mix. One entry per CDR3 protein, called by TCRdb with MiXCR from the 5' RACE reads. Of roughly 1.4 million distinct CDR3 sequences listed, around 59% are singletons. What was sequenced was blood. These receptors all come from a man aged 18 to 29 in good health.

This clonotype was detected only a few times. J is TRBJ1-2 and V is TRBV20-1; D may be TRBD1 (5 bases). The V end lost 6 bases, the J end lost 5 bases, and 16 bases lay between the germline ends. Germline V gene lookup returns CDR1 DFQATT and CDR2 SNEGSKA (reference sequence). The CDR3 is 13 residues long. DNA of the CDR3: TGCAGTGCCCGACTACGGGACGCTTATGGCTACACCTTC. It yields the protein CSARLRDAYGYTF.

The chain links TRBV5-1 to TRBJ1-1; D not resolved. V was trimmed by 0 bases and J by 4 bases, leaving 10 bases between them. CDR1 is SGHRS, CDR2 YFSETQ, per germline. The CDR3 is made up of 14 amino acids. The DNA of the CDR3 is TGCGCCAGCAGCTTGGTGGACGGGAGCACTGAAGCTTTCTTT. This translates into CASSLVDGSTEAFF. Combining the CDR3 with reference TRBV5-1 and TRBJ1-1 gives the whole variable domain KAGVTQTPRYLIKTRGQQVTLSCSPISGHRSVSWYQQTPGQGLQFLFEYFSETQRNKGNFPGRFSGRQFSNSRSEMNVSTLELGDSALYLCASSLVDGSTEAFFGQGTRLTVV.

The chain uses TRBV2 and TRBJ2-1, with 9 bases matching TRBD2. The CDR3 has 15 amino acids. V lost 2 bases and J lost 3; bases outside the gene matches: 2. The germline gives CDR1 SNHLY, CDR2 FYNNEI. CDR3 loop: CASSELAGDYNEQFF. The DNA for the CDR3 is TGTGCCAGCAGTGAATTAGCGGGGGACTACAATGAGCAGTTCTTC. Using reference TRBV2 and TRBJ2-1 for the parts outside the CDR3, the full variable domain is EPEVTQTPSHQVTQMGQEVILRCVPISNHLYFYWYRQILGQKVEFLVSFYNNEISEKSEIFDDQFSVERPDGSNFTLKIRSTKLEDSAMYFCASSELAGDYNEQFFGPGTRLTVL.

The CDR3 loop is CASSQAPAGRGAEAFF. The DNA of the CDR3 is TGCGCCAGCAGCCAAGCCCCGGCTGGGAGGGGCGCTGAAGCTTTCTTT. This chain uses TRBV4-1 with TRBJ1-1; maybe TRBD1 (5 bases). V was cut by 1 base and J by 6 bases, with 18 bases left in between. The CDR3 consists of 16 residues. Germline CDR1 is MGHRA and CDR2 is YSYEKL.

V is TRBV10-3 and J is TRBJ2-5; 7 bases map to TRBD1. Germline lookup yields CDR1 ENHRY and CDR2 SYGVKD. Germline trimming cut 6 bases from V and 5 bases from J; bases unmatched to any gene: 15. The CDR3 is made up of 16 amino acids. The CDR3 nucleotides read TGTGCCATCAGCCTGACAGGGCCCCAACAGGGGGAGACCCAGTACTTC. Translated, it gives CAISLTGPQQGETQYF.

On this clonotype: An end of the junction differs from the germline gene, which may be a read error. In DNA form, the CDR3 reads TGTGCCATCAGTGAGACCACAGGTGAAGAGTTCTTC. It codes for CAISETTGEEFF. The V and J genes are TRBV10-3 and TRBJ2-5; D is perhaps TRBD1 (5 bases). This CDR3 is built from 12 residues. Germline CDR1 ENHRY, CDR2 SYGVKD.

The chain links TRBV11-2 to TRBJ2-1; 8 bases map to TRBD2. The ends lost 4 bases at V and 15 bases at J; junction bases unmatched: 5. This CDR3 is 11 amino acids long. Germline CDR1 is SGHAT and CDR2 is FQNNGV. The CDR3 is CASSSGTSLFF. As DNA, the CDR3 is TGTGCCAGCAGCTCCGGGACTAGTCTGTTCTTC.

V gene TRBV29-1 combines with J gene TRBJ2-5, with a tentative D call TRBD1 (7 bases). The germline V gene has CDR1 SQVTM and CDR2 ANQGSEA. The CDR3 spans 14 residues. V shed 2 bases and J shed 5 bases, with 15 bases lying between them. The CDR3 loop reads CSVEWARGEETQYF. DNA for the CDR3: TGCAGCGTTGAATGGGCCAGGGGGGAGGAGACCCAGTACTTC.

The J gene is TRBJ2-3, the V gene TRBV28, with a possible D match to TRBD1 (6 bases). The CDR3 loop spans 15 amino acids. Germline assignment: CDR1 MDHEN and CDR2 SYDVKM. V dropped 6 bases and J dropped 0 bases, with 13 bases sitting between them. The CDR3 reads CASSRTVTSTDTQYF. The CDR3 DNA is TGTGCCAGCAGCCGGACAGTTACTAGCACAGATACGCAGTATTTT.

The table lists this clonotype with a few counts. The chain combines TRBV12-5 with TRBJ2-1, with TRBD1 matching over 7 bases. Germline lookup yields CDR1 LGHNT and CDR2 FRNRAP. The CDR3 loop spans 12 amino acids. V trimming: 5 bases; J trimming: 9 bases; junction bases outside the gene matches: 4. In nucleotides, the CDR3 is TGTGCTAGTGGTAAGACAGGGATTGAGCAGTTCTTC. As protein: CASGKTGIEQFF. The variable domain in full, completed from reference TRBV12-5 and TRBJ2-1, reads DARVTQTPRHKVTEMGQEVTMRCQPILGHNTVFWYRQTMMQGLELLAYFRNRAPLDDSGMPKDRFSAEMPDATLATLKIQPSEPRDSAVYFCASGKTGIEQFFGPGTRLTVL.

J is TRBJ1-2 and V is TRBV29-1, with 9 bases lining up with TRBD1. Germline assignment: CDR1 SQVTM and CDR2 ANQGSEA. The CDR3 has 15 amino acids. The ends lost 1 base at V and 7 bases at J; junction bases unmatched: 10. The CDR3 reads CSVEVFRDREAGYTF. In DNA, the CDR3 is TGCAGCGTTGAAGTTTTTAGGGACAGGGAGGCTGGCTACACCTTC. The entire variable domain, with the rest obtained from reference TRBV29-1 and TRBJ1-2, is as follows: SAVISQKPSRDICQRGTSLTIQCQVDSQVTMMFWYRQQPGQSLTLIATANQGSEATYESGFVIDKFPISRPNLTFSTLTVSNMSPEDSSIYLCSVEVFRDREAGYTFGSGTRLTVV.

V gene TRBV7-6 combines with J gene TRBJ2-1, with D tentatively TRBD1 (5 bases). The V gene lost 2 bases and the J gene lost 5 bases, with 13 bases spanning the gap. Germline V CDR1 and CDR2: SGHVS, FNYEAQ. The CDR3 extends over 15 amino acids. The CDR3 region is CASSLTGPTNNEQFF. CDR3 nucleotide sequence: TGTGCCAGCAGCTTAACAGGACCAACTAACAATGAGCAGTTCTTC.

The CDR3 sequence: CASSEGNSHYGYTF. Here the CDR3 DNA reads TGTGCCAGCAGCGAAGGGAACAGCCACTATGGCTACACCTTC. The chain recombines TRBV9 with TRBJ1-2; D is ambiguous. CDR3 length equals 14 residues. Germline CDR1 is SGDLS and CDR2 is YYNGEE. With 3 bases removed from V and 3 bases from J, the gap between germline ends came to 12 bases.

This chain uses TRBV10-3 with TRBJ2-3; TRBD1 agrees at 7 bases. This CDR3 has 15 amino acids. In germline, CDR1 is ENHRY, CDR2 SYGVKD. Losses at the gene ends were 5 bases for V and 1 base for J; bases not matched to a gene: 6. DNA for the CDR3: TGTGCCATCAGTAAGGACAGGTCGGGCACAGATACGCAGTATTTT. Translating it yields CAISKDRSGTDTQYF.

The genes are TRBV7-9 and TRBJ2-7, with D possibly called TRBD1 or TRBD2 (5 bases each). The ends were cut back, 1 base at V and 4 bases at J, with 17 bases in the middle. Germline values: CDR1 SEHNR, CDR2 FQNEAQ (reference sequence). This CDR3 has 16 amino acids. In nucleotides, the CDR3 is TGTGCCAGCAGCTTAGGCCTACAGGCTCGAGGGTACGAGCAGTACTTC. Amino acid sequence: CASSLGLQARGYEQYF.

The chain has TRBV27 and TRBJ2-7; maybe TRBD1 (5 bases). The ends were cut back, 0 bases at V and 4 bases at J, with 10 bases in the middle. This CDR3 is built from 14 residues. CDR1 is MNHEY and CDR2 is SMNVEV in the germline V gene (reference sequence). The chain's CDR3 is CASSLSGEWYEQYF. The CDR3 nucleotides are TGTGCCAGCAGTTTATCAGGGGAATGGTACGAGCAGTACTTC.

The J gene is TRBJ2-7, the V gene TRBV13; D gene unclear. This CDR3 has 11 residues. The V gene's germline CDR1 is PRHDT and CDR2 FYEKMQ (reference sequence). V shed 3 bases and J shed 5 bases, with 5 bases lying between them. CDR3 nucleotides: TGTGCCAGCAGCTTTAAGCACGAGCAGTACTTC. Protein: CASSFKHEQYF.

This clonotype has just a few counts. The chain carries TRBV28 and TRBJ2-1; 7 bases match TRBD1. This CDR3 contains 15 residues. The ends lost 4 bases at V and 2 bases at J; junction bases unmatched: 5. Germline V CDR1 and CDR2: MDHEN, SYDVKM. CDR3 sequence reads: CASSSPGQTYNEQFF. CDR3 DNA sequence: TGTGCCAGCAGTTCGCCGGGACAGACCTACAATGAGCAGTTCTTC.

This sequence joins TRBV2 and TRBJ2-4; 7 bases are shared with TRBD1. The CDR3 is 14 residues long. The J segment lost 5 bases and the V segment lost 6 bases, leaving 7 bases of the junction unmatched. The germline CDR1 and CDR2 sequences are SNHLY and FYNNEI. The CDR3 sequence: CASRSDRDENIQYF. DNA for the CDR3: TGTGCCAGCAGATCCGACAGGGACGAAAACATTCAGTACTTC. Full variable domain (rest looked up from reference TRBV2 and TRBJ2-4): EPEVTQTPSHQVTQMGQEVILRCVPISNHLYFYWYRQILGQKVEFLVSFYNNEISEKSEIFDDQFSVERPDGSNFTLKIRSTKLEDSAMYFCASRSDRDENIQYFGAGTRLSVL.

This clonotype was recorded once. The CDR3 region is CASSPTAGTYTDTQYF. DNA for the CDR3: TGTGCCAGCAGCCCCACCGCCGGGACCTACACAGATACGCAGTATTTT. The rearrangement joins TRBV12-3 or TRBV12-4 to TRBJ2-3; D tentatively reads TRBD1 or TRBD2 (5 bases each). Between the trimmed V and J ends, which lost 6 bases and 2 bases, there was a span of 18 bases. This CDR3 has 16 amino acids.

The CDR3 loop reads CASSQWGGASYNEQFF. The CDR3 DNA is TGTGCCAGCAGCCAATGGGGGGGAGCTTCCTACAATGAGCAGTTCTTC. The V gene is TRBV4-2, the J gene TRBJ2-1; TRBD2 agrees at 7 bases. The CDR3 is made up of 16 amino acids. CDR1 is LGHNA, CDR2 YNFKEQ, per germline. The V and J ends lost 2 bases and 1 base, in that order; junction bases with no gene match: 5.

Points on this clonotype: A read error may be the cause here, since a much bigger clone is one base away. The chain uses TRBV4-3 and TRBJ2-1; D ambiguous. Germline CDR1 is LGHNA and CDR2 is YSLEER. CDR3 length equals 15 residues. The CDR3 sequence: CASSQGPSSYNVQFF. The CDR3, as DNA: TGCGCCAGCAGCCAAGGACCAAGCTCCTACAATGTGCAGTTCTTC.

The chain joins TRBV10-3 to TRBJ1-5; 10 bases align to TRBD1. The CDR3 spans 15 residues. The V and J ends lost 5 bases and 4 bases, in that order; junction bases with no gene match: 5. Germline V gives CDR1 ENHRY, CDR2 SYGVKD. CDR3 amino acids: CAISKGQGGNQPQHF. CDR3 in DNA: TGTGCCATCAGTAAAGGACAGGGGGGAAATCAGCCCCAGCATTTT.

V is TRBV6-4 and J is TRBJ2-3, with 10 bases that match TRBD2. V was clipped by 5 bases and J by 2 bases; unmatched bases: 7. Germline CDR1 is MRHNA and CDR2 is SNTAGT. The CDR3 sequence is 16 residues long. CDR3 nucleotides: TGTGCCAGCAGTCCCGGACTAGCGGACAACACAGATACGCAGTATTTT. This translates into CASSPGLADNTDTQYF.

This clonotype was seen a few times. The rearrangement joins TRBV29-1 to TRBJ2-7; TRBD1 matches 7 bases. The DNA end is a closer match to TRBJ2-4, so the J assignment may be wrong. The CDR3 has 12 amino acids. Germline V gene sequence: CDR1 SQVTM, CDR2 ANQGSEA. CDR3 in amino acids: CSAGQTKNIQYF. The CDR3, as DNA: TGCAGCGCGGGACAGACGAAAAACATTCAGTACTTC.

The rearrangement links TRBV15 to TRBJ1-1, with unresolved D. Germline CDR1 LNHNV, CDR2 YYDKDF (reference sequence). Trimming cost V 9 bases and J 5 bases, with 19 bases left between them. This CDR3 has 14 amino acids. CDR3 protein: CATSMYALETEAFF. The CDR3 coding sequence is TGTGCCACTTCCATGTACGCACTGGAGACTGAAGCTTTCTTT.

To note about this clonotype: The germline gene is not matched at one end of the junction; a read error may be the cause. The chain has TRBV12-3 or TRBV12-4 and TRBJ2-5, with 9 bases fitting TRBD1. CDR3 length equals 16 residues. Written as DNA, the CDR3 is TGTGCCAGCAGCCTACGAGGGACAGGGTACCAAGAGACCCTGTACTTC. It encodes CASSLRGTGYQETLYF.

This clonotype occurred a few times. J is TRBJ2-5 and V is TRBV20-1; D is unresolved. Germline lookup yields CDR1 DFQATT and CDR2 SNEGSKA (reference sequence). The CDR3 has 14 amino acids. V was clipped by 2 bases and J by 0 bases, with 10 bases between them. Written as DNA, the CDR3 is TGCAGTGCTAGACTTGACAAGTACCAAGAGACCCAGTACTTC. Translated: CSARLDKYQETQYF.